These 17 T cell receptor beta chains were sequenced from one sample in a study of cytomegalovirus exposure and HLA in healthy donors. The PCR had 60 Vbeta and 13 Jbeta primers. This table comes from immunoSEQ multiplex PCR, and its TCRdb copy is limited to in-frame clones, with some not included. This sample has roughly 130,000 clones, with approximately 72% found just once. Sample: PBMCs. The receptors were sampled from a woman aged 60-70 years in good health and CMV-seronegative.

This clone is a singleton in its sample. Written as DNA, the CDR3 is TGTGCCAGCAGCACCCCGGGGGGTTTTAATTCACCCCTCCACTTT. It yields the protein CASSTPGGFNSPLHF. The genes are TRBV7-2 and TRBJ1-6; a weak D match, TRBD1 (5 bases). CDR1 is SGHTA, CDR2 FQGNSA, per germline. This CDR3 region has 15 residues. V shed 5 bases and J shed 6 bases, with 14 bases lying between them. The whole variable domain, remainder taken from reference TRBV7-2 and TRBJ1-6, is GAGVSQSPSNKVTEKGKDVELRCDPISGHTALYWYRQSLGQGLEFLIYFQGNSAPDKSGLPSDRFSAERTGGSVSTLTIQRTQQEDSAVYLCASSTPGGFNSPLHFGNGTRLTVT.

V usage is TRBV2 and J usage is TRBJ1-2; D gene uncertain. Germline V CDR1 and CDR2: SNHLY, FYNNEI. The ends were cut back, 6 bases at V and 6 bases at J, with 20 bases in the middle. The CDR3 extends over 15 amino acids. Here the CDR3 reads CASSPDRGGRNGYTF. As DNA, the CDR3 is TGTGCCAGCAGCCCAGATCGTGGAGGGAGAAATGGCTACACCTTC.

The count of this clone is one. J is TRBJ2-1 and V is TRBV7-7, with TRBD2 identical over 12 bases. Per the germline V gene, CDR1 is SSHAT and CDR2 is FNYEAQ (reference sequence). This CDR3 is 15 amino acids long. V lost 5 bases, J lost 4 bases, and 3 bases stayed unmatched. The CDR3 loop reads CASSIGLAGYNEQFF. The CDR3 DNA is TGTGCCAGCAGCATAGGACTAGCGGGGTACAATGAGCAGTTCTTC.

J is TRBJ1-5 and V is TRBV9; no firm D call. The CDR3 runs 14 residues. Per the germline V gene, CDR1 is SGDLS and CDR2 is YYNGEE. V dropped 4 bases and J dropped 7 bases, with 15 bases sitting between them. The CDR3 nucleotides read TGTGCCAGCAGCCCTGGTCGGCGAGGGCAGCCCCAGCATTTT. This sequence encodes CASSPGRRGQPQHF.

The rearrangement joins TRBV5-1 to TRBJ2-5, with D tentatively TRBD1 (6 bases). Trimming left V 3 bases short and J 3 bases short, with 9 bases between. The CDR3 has 13 residues. Germline V gives CDR1 SGHRS, CDR2 YFSETQ. The CDR3 nucleotides are TGCGCCAGCAGCTCCTGGACAGAAGAGACCCAGTACTTC. Protein: CASSSWTEETQYF.

The V call is TRBV5-4, the J call TRBJ1-6, with 7 bases fitting TRBD1. V trimming: 0 bases; J trimming: 9 bases; junction bases outside the gene matches: 9. The CDR3 totals 16 residues. The germline CDR1 and CDR2 sequences are SGHNT and YYREEE (reference sequence). CDR3 coding DNA: TGTGCCAGCAGCTTGGCCGGAGGGGGCAGCGGTTCACCCCTCCACTTT. This codes for CASSLAGGGSGSPLHF.

The gene calls are TRBV5-4 and TRBJ2-7; TRBD2 matches 12 bases. There are 14 residues in the CDR3. Germline CDR1 is SGHNT and CDR2 is YYREEE (reference sequence). Unmatched junction bases numbered 1, after V lost 2 bases and J lost 4 bases. CDR3 residues: CASSLLAGGYEQYF. Written as DNA, the CDR3 is TGTGCCAGCAGCTTACTAGCGGGGGGATACGAGCAGTACTTC. The entire variable domain, with the rest obtained from reference TRBV5-4 and TRBJ2-7, is as follows: ETGVTQSPTHLIKTRGQQVTLRCSSQSGHNTVSWYQQALGQGPQFIFQYYREEENGRGNFPPRFSGLQFPNYSSELNVNALELDDSALYLCASSLLAGGYEQYFGPGTRLTVT.

This sequence joins TRBV7-2 and TRBJ2-1, with 7 positions matching TRBD2. Germline V gene data show CDR1 as SGHTA and CDR2 as FQGNSA. CDR3 length equals 16 residues. V was clipped by 5 bases and J by 5 bases; unmatched bases: 12. CDR3 DNA sequence: TGTGCCAGCAGCCCACCGGGACTAACCACCAACAATGAGCAGTTCTTC. Its protein product is CASSPPGLTTNNEQFF.

The chain uses TRBV7-8 and TRBJ2-6; D is unclear. Germline V CDR1 and CDR2: SGHVS, FQNEAQ. Trimming took off 1 base at V and 0 bases at J, with 4 bases between the two ends. The CDR3 totals 15 residues. The CDR3 DNA reads as TGTGCCAGCAGCTTAGGGCTCTCTGGGGCCAACGTCCTGACTTTC. This gives the protein CASSLGLSGANVLTF.

The chain joins TRBV11-1 to TRBJ2-2; TRBD1 matches at 7 bases. The CDR3 covers 15 residues. V shed 6 bases, J shed 1 base, and the junction held 5 bases outside the gene matches. CDR1 is SGHAT and CDR2 is FQDESV in the germline V gene (reference sequence). CDR3 region: CASRDWTGNTGELFF. DNA of the CDR3: TGTGCCAGCAGGGATTGGACAGGGAACACCGGGGAGCTGTTTTTT.

The J gene is TRBJ2-3, the V gene TRBV5-6, with 9 bases lining up with TRBD1. The V gene's germline CDR1 is SGHDT and CDR2 YYEEEE. CDR3 length: 15 residues. Losses at the gene ends were 3 bases for V and 4 bases for J; bases not matched to a gene: 6. DNA for the CDR3: TGTGCCAGCAGCTCCGGACAGGGGAGTTCAGATACGCAGTATTTT. Translating gives CASSSGQGSSDTQYF.

The chain links TRBV10-3 to TRBJ1-1, with no clear D. Germline V gives CDR1 ENHRY, CDR2 SYGVKD. The CDR3 is made up of 11 amino acids. V was pared by 3 bases and J by 5 bases, with 4 bases between. CDR3 DNA sequence: TGTGCCATCAGTGACCTAACTGAAGCTTTCTTT. This codes for CAISDLTEAFF.

The J gene is TRBJ2-3, the V gene TRBV7-8; no clear D gene. Germline CDR1 reads SGHVS; CDR2 reads FQNEAQ. V gave up 1 base and J gave up 5 bases, with 13 bases separating them. The CDR3 has 15 amino acids. CDR3 DNA: TGTGCCAGCAGCTTAGACCAGAGGATTGGAGATACGCAGTATTTT. It codes for CASSLDQRIGDTQYF.

The table lists this clone with a few counts. The rearrangement joins TRBV9 to TRBJ1-6; no clear D. From germline, CDR1 is SGDLS and CDR2 YYNGEE. Trimming removed 3 bases from V and 12 bases from J, with 7 bases in between. The CDR3 runs to 11 residues. DNA of the CDR3: TGTGCCAGCAGCGCCCCGGGACCCCTCCACTTT. It is translated as CASSAPGPLHF.

The rearrangement links TRBV9 to TRBJ1-6; D is unclear. The CDR3 is made up of 16 amino acids. V was shortened by 0 bases and J by 0 bases, with 7 bases between the two germline ends. Germline loops: CDR1 SGDLS, CDR2 YYNGEE. CDR3 DNA: TGTGCCAGCAGCGTAGTCCCGAGCTCCTATAATTCACCCCTCCACTTT. Translation: CASSVVPSSYNSPLHF.

V gene TRBV6-1 combines with J gene TRBJ2-7; 14 bases map to TRBD2. The germline V gene has CDR1 MNHNS and CDR2 SASEGT. V trimming: 2 bases; J trimming: 7 bases; junction bases outside the gene matches: 4. The CDR3 consists of 15 residues. The CDR3 reads CASSERLAGGGEQYF. CDR3 nucleotides: TGTGCCAGCAGTGAAAGACTAGCGGGAGGGGGGGAGCAGTACTTC.

The chain employs TRBV5-1 and TRBJ1-1; no firm D call. Germline values: CDR1 SGHRS, CDR2 YFSETQ. This CDR3 is 14 amino acids long. The V and J ends lost 0 bases and 4 bases respectively, with 10 bases between them. The CDR3 is CASSLDAASTEAFF. The CDR3 DNA sequence: TGCGCCAGCAGCTTGGACGCAGCGAGCACTGAAGCTTTCTTT. The variable domain in full, with the rest retrieved from reference TRBV5-1 and TRBJ1-1, is KAGVTQTPRYLIKTRGQQVTLSCSPISGHRSVSWYQQTPGQGLQFLFEYFSETQRNKGNFPGRFSGRQFSNSRSEMNVSTLELGDSALYLCASSLDAASTEAFFGQGTRLTVV.